The 9 T cell receptor beta chains presented below share a single source sample, sequenced in a study of shared clonotypes between healthy human individuals. Produced via immunoSEQ multiplex PCR; TCRdb's table is partial and in-frame only. The profile shows just under 350,000 clones, roughly 80% of them singletons. The sequenced material came from memory CD4+ T cells sorted from blood. The subset here: CD45RA-negative fraction. These receptor sequences come from a man younger than 45 in good health.

This clone came up a few times. The chain recombines TRBV5-1 with TRBJ1-1; no clear D. CDR3 length: 14 amino acids. Germline V lookup: CDR1 SGHRS, CDR2 YFSETQ. The germline V and J ends were trimmed by 3 bases and 4 bases, with 13 bases remaining between them. This CDR3 reads CASSYDLFTTEAFF. The CDR3 DNA sequence: TGCGCCAGCAGCTACGACCTATTTACCACTGAAGCTTTCTTT.

This clone appeared many times. The chain uses TRBV11-2 and TRBJ1-5, with D possibly being TRBD1 (5 bases). V was clipped by 0 bases and J by 2 bases, with 17 bases between them. The CDR3 is 18 residues long. Germline V gives CDR1 SGHAT, CDR2 FQNNGV. The CDR3 DNA follows: TGTGCCAGCAGCTTAGATATGACGGGGGGGGTAGGCAATCAGCCCCAGCATTTT. Translated, it gives CASSLDMTGGVGNQPQHF.

The V gene is TRBV7-9, the J gene TRBJ2-3; 11 positions agree with TRBD2. V shed 6 bases and J 3 bases; nucleotides not matched to a gene: 5. The CDR3 length is 15 residues. CDR1 and CDR2 from the germline V gene are SEHNR and FQNEAQ (reference sequence). As DNA, the CDR3 is TGTGCCAGCAGAGTCGGGACTAGCGGAACAGATACGCAGTATTTT. It codes for CASRVGTSGTDTQYF. Full variable domain (outside the CDR3, taken from reference TRBV7-9 and TRBJ2-3): DTGVSQNPRHKITKRGQNVTFRCDPISEHNRLYWYRQTLGQGPEFLTYFQNEAQLEKSRLLSDRFSAERPKGSFSTLEIQRTEQGDSAMYLCASRVGTSGTDTQYFGPGTRLTVL.

This chain uses TRBV10-3 with TRBJ2-1, with TRBD2 identical over 12 bases. Germline V lookup: CDR1 ENHRY, CDR2 SYGVKD. The J segment lost 3 bases and the V segment lost 8 bases, leaving 2 bases of the junction unmatched. There are 14 residues in the CDR3. This CDR3 is CAISGLAGYNEQFF. The CDR3 nucleotides read TGTGCCATCTCGGGACTAGCGGGCTACAATGAGCAGTTCTTC.

This rearrangement joins TRBV18 to TRBJ2-3; D may be TRBD1 (7 bases). This CDR3 contains 13 residues. The germline CDR1 and CDR2 sequences are KGHSH and LQKENI. V lost 4 bases to trimming and J lost 8 bases, with 13 bases between them. The CDR3 bases are TGTGCCAGCTCACAGGACAGGAGGGGTACGCAGTATTTT. Translated, it gives CASSQDRRGTQYF.

The chain recombines TRBV19 with TRBJ1-2, with a weak D call TRBD1 (5 bases). In germline, CDR1 is LNHDA, CDR2 SQIVND (reference sequence). The CDR3 length is 11 residues. V gave up 9 bases and J gave up 8 bases, with 13 bases separating them. This chain's CDR3 is CASTQGRGYTF. CDR3 nucleotides: TGTGCCAGCACCCAGGGAAGGGGCTACACCTTC. The full variable domain, completed using reference TRBV19 and TRBJ1-2, is DGGITQSPKYLFRKEGQNVTLSCEQNLNHDAMYWYRQDPGQGLRLIYYSQIVNDFQKGDIAEGYSVSREKKESFPLTVTSAQKNPTAFYLCASTQGRGYTFGSGTRLTVV.

V usage is TRBV4-3 and J usage is TRBJ1-1; unclear D gene. Trimming took off 0 bases at V and 2 bases at J, with 7 bases between the two ends. This CDR3 is 14 amino acids long. CDR1 and CDR2 (germline): LGHNA, YSLEER. CDR3 DNA sequence: TGCGCCAGCAGCCAAGATCTGGGTAACACTGAAGCTTTCTTT. Translating it yields CASSQDLGNTEAFF.

V is TRBV4-3 and J is TRBJ1-3; D is uncertain. Germline V gene data show CDR1 as LGHNA and CDR2 as YSLEER. The germline V and J ends were trimmed by 1 base and 3 bases, with 10 bases remaining between them. This CDR3 region has 15 residues. The CDR3 region has the DNA TGCGCCAGCAGCCAAGTTGGGTCACTTGGAAACACCATATATTTT. Its protein product is CASSQVGSLGNTIYF.

The chain links TRBV10-1 to TRBJ2-4; no reliable D call. Germline loops: CDR1 WNHNN, CDR2 SYGVQD (reference sequence). The CDR3 is 13 amino acids. V shed 4 bases and J shed 3 bases, with 7 bases lying between them. CDR3 protein: CASSGGNKNIQYF. In DNA, the CDR3 is TGCGCCAGCAGTGGGGGTAACAAAAACATTCAGTACTTC.